Below, 24 T cell receptor beta chains from the same sample are listed, as sequenced in a study of blood T cell repertoires in COVID-19. The data were produced by immunoSEQ multiplex PCR, yet TCRdb's version contains in-frame clones alone and is incomplete. The table lists some 130,000 clones, around 88% of them singletons. The sample taken for sequencing was peripheral blood. The receptor set was obtained from a man aged 45 to 65 with acute or convalescent COVID-19.

The V gene is TRBV9, the J gene TRBJ2-3, with a weak D call TRBD1 (6 bases). Germline V gives CDR1 SGDLS, CDR2 YYNGEE. The CDR3 contains 15 residues. Trimming took off 3 bases at V and 6 bases at J, with 17 bases between the two ends. The CDR3 is CASSATGTLGDTQYF. In DNA, the CDR3 is TGTGCCAGCAGCGCAACCGGGACACTGGGGGATACGCAGTATTTT.

This sequence joins TRBV11-2 and TRBJ2-3; 9 bases align to TRBD1. This CDR3 region has 15 residues. After removal of 5 bases from V and 2 bases from J, the junction contained 5 bases not matched to a gene. Germline CDR1 SGHAT, CDR2 FQNNGV. CDR3 protein: CASSPGTGPTDTQYF. The CDR3 region has the DNA TGTGCCAGCAGCCCCGGGACAGGGCCCACAGATACGCAGTATTTT.

The chain couples TRBV9 to TRBJ1-3; 8 positions agree with TRBD1. The V and J ends lost 3 bases and 7 bases, in that order; junction bases with no gene match: 6. This CDR3 is built from 14 residues. CDR1 and CDR2 from the germline V gene are SGDLS and YYNGEE. CDR3 loop: CASSAGQGGNTIYF. The CDR3 DNA sequence: TGTGCCAGCAGCGCCGGACAGGGAGGGAACACCATATATTTT.

The CDR3 loop is CASSPTGSDQPQHF. DNA of the CDR3: TGTGCCAGCAGCCCGACAGGGTCTGATCAGCCCCAGCATTTT. The chain joins TRBV3-1 (or the pseudogene TRBV3-2) to TRBJ1-5, with TRBD1 matching 7 bases. Germline CDR1 LGHDT, CDR2 YNNKEL (reference sequence). CDR3 length equals 14 residues. Trimming removed 4 bases from V and 5 bases from J; junction bases left unmatched: 5.

The gene calls are TRBV29-1 and TRBJ2-1; 7 nucleotides agree with TRBD1. CDR1 and CDR2 (germline): SQVTM, ANQGSEA. J gave up 3 bases and V 6 bases, and 8 bases lay outside the gene matches. The CDR3 contains 14 residues. In DNA, the CDR3 is TGCAGCGTGGCCCAGAGGGACAGCTACAATGAGCAGTTCTTC. It yields the protein CSVAQRDSYNEQFF.

CDR3 amino acids: CSGPDRVYEQYF. In DNA, the CDR3 is TGCAGCGGGCCGGACAGGGTCTACGAGCAGTACTTC. This chain joins TRBV29-1 and TRBJ2-7; 8 bases fit TRBD1. Germline CDR1 SQVTM, CDR2 ANQGSEA. This CDR3 is built from 12 residues. The V gene end was trimmed by 7 bases and the J gene end by 3 bases; junction bases not matched to a gene: 5.

This chain connects TRBV7-2 to TRBJ2-7; 7 nucleotides match TRBD2. V shed 5 bases and J 0 bases; nucleotides not matched to a gene: 1. CDR3 size: 13 residues. The germline gives CDR1 SGHTA, CDR2 FQGNSA. The DNA of the CDR3 is TGTGCCAGCAGCGGGGGGGGCTCCTACGAGCAGTACTTC. This gives the protein CASSGGGSYEQYF. Together with reference TRBV7-2 and TRBJ2-7, the CDR3 gives the full variable domain: GAGVSQSPSNKVTEKGKDVELRCDPISGHTALYWYRQSLGQGLEFLIYFQGNSAPDKSGLPSDRFSAERTGGSVSTLTIQRTQQEDSAVYLCASSGGGSYEQYFGPGTRLTVT.

The chain employs TRBV29-1 and TRBJ2-2, with D perhaps TRBD1 (5 bases). CDR3 size: 13 residues. The germline V gene has CDR1 SQVTM and CDR2 ANQGSEA. The V and J ends lost 5 bases and 6 bases respectively, with 13 bases between them. The CDR3 DNA sequence: TGCAGCGTTACTTATAGGGGCGCCGGGGAGCTGTTTTTT. Amino acid sequence: CSVTYRGAGELFF.

V usage is TRBV11-2 and J usage is TRBJ1-6, with D possibly being TRBD1 (5 bases). The CDR3 has 14 residues. Trimming removed 3 bases at V and 7 bases at J, with 10 bases between. The V gene's germline CDR1 is SGHAT and CDR2 FQNNGV. The CDR3 loop is CASSFSDSNSPLHF. The CDR3, as DNA: TGTGCCAGCAGCTTTTCTGACAGCAATTCACCCCTCCACTTT.

This clone has just one count. The rearrangement uses TRBV6-1 and TRBJ2-3; 8 bases map to TRBD1. This CDR3 contains 19 residues. Germline CDR1 and CDR2: MNHNS and SASEGT. The ends lost 0 bases at V and 1 base at J; junction bases unmatched: 12. The CDR3, as DNA: TGTGCCAGCAGTGAAGCGCGGGTGGGACAGGTGGTCCGCACAGATACGCAGTATTTT. Translation: CASSEARVGQVVRTDTQYF.

The rearrangement links TRBV5-1 to TRBJ2-1; D is unclear. This CDR3 region has 14 residues. Trimming removed 3 bases at V and 8 bases at J, with 15 bases between. The germline gives CDR1 SGHRS, CDR2 YFSETQ. The CDR3 sequence is CASSSRQFVDEQFF. CDR3 sequence (DNA): TGCGCCAGCAGCTCACGACAATTTGTCGATGAGCAGTTCTTC.

J is TRBJ2-7 and V is TRBV14; D gene uncertain. The germline gives CDR1 SGHDN, CDR2 FVKESK. Deletions cut 0 bases from V and 2 bases from J, with 11 bases between. The CDR3 covers 15 residues. DNA for the CDR3: TGTGCCAGCAGCCAAGATCGGGTAGCCACCTACGAGCAGTACTTC. Translation: CASSQDRVATYEQYF.

The chain links TRBV6-6 to TRBJ1-2; no reliable D call. V lost 1 base and J lost 5, with 17 bases in between. Germline V gene data show CDR1 as MNHNY and CDR2 as SVGAGI (reference sequence). CDR3 length: 16 residues. The chain's CDR3 is CASSYLGPERGYGYTF. DNA for the CDR3: TGTGCCAGCAGTTACTTGGGTCCCGAAAGAGGGTATGGCTACACCTTC.

This sequence joins TRBV2 and TRBJ2-1; a weak D match, TRBD1 (5 bases). Per germline, CDR1 SNHLY and CDR2 FYNNEI. The CDR3 has 15 residues. With 7 bases removed from V and 0 bases from J, the gap between germline ends came to 13 bases. The CDR3 DNA sequence: TGTGCCAGCACCCTACAGGTGAGCTCCTACAATGAGCAGTTCTTC. It is translated as CASTLQVSSYNEQFF.

The V gene is TRBV6-6, the J gene TRBJ1-1, with a tentative D call TRBD1 (6 bases). This CDR3 has 18 residues. V was pared by 5 bases and J by 5 bases, with 27 bases between. CDR1 and CDR2 from the germline V gene are MNHNY and SVGAGI (reference sequence). Here the CDR3 DNA reads TGTGCCAGCAGTCCCCGCCCCGTTATGTGGGACATCCGTACTGAAGCTTTCTTT. It translates to CASSPRPVMWDIRTEAFF.

The rearrangement joins TRBV6-4 to TRBJ1-1, with TRBD1 identical over 9 bases. The V segment lost 6 bases and the J segment 3 bases; nucleotides outside the gene matches: 14. Germline CDR1 MRHNA, CDR2 SNTAGT. This CDR3 has 17 amino acids. The CDR3 bases are TGTGCCAGCAGCCCGGGACAGGGATATTTTTTGGACACTGAAGCTTTCTTT. Translated: CASSPGQGYFLDTEAFF.

The CDR3 loop is CASSTYTEAFF. CDR3 coding DNA: TGTGCCAGCAGCACATACACTGAAGCTTTCTTT. J is TRBJ1-1 and V is TRBV7-9, with D unresolved. The germline gives CDR1 SEHNR, CDR2 FQNEAQ (reference sequence). The V and J ends lost 5 bases and 3 bases respectively, with 4 bases between them. The length of the CDR3 is 11 residues.

J is TRBJ1-2 and V is TRBV5-4; TRBD1 is a possible D gene (6 bases). Deletions cut 1 base from V and 7 bases from J, with 11 bases between. The length of the CDR3 is 13 residues. CDR1 is SGHNT, CDR2 YYREEE, per germline (reference sequence). The CDR3 nucleotides are TGTGCCAGCAGCTTGTCAGGGGCAGGTGGCTACACCTTC. Amino acid sequence: CASSLSGAGGYTF. Supplemented by reference TRBV5-4 and TRBJ1-2, the full variable domain reads ETGVTQSPTHLIKTRGQQVTLRCSSQSGHNTVSWYQQALGQGPQFIFQYYREEENGRGNFPPRFSGLQFPNYSSELNVNALELDDSALYLCASSLSGAGGYTFGSGTRLTVV.

Written as DNA, the CDR3 is TGTGCCAGCTCCTCTCAGGGGAGTGGGACTGAAGCTTTCTTT. Its protein is CASSSQGSGTEAFF. The chain is built from TRBV18 and TRBJ1-1; D possibly corresponds to TRBD1 (6 bases). Trimming stripped 6 bases from V and 5 bases from J, with 16 bases between. This CDR3 has 14 residues. The germline V gene has CDR1 KGHSH and CDR2 LQKENI.

The chain employs TRBV30 and TRBJ1-6; D is unclear. V was pared by 4 bases and J by 6 bases, with 19 bases between. The CDR3 covers 16 residues. Per germline, CDR1 GTSNPN and CDR2 SVGIG (reference sequence). As DNA, the CDR3 is TGTGCCTGGAAGGTTCGCCAGCGGGGTTTTAATTCACCCCTCCACTTT. Translation: CAWKVRQRGFNSPLHF.

This chain uses TRBV5-1 with TRBJ2-1; 7 bases line up with TRBD2. Trimming took 5 bases from V and 6 from J; bases not matched to a gene: 8. Germline lookup yields CDR1 SGHRS and CDR2 YFSETQ. This CDR3 spans 14 amino acids. This CDR3 reads CASSGTNIVNEQFF. For the CDR3, the DNA is TGCGCCAGCAGTGGGACTAACATTGTCAATGAGCAGTTCTTC.

This sequence joins TRBV27 and TRBJ2-1; D gene uncertain. The germline V gene has CDR1 MNHEY and CDR2 SMNVEV (reference sequence). The CDR3 length is 14 residues. V dropped 7 bases and J dropped 3 bases, with 13 bases sitting between them. In DNA, the CDR3 is TGTGCCAGCAATAGGATTGGAGACTACAATGAGCAGTTCTTC. It yields the protein CASNRIGDYNEQFF.

The chain combines TRBV28 with TRBJ1-1; TRBD1 might be the D (5 bases). Trimming left V 5 bases short and J 6 bases short, with 16 bases between. Germline V gene lookup returns CDR1 MDHEN and CDR2 SYDVKM. The CDR3 is made up of 14 amino acids. As DNA, the CDR3 is TGTGCCAGCAGTAGCAGGGTTCTGGGGCCTGAAGCTTTCTTT. Encoded protein: CASSSRVLGPEAFF.

This rearrangement joins TRBV5-1 to TRBJ2-1; TRBD2 aligns across 7 bases. CDR1 and CDR2 from the germline V gene are SGHRS and YFSETQ. V trimming: 3 bases; J trimming: 3 bases; junction bases outside the gene matches: 3. This CDR3 has 14 residues. The CDR3 DNA sequence: TGCGCCAGCAGCTGGGGAGGGAACTACAATGAGCAGTTCTTC. Translated: CASSWGGNYNEQFF.